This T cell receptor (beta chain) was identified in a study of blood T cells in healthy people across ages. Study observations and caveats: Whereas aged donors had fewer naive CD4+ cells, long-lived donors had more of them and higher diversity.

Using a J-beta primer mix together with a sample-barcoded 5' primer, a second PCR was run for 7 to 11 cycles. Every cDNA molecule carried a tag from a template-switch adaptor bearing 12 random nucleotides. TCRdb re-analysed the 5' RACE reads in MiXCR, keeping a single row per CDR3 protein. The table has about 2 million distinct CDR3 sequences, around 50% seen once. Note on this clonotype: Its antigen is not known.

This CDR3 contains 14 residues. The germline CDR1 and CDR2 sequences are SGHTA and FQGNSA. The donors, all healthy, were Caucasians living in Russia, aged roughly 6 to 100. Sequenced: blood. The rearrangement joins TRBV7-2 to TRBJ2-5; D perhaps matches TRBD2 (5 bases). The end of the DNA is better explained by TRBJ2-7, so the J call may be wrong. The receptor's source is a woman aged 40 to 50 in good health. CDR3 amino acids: CASSLVGETCEQYF. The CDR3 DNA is TGTGCCAGCAGCTTAGTCGGGGAGACCTGCGAGCAGTACTTC.